What follows are 21 T cell receptor beta chains derived from one specimen sequenced in a study of shared clonotypes between healthy human individuals. The repertoire was sequenced with immunoSEQ multiplex PCR; TCRdb's copy has only in-frame clones and lacks some. The sample records about 460,000 clones, approximately 80% being singletons. Sample: PBMCs. The receptors come from a woman aged 40 to 49 in good health. Some clones in this sample may be carry-over from other donors' samples.

This chain links TRBV28 with TRBJ1-5, with D tentatively TRBD1 (5 bases). Germline V gene data show CDR1 as MDHEN and CDR2 as SYDVKM. V was cut by 8 bases and J by 6 bases, with 26 bases left in between. The CDR3 extends over 17 amino acids. CDR3 sequence (DNA): TGTGCCAGCCACAAAACTGGTCGGAGGGGAGCGGGTCAGCCCCAGCATTTT. Its protein product is CASHKTGRRGAGQPQHF.

The chain recombines TRBV10-3 with TRBJ2-1; D tentatively reads TRBD1 or TRBD2 (5 bases each). The ends were cut back, 1 base at V and 5 bases at J, with 15 bases in the middle. Germline assignment: CDR1 ENHRY and CDR2 SYGVKD. The CDR3 is made up of 16 amino acids. The CDR3 DNA reads as TGTGCCATCAGTGAGTTTGGTCCCGGGACCAACAATGAGCAGTTCTTC. Amino acid sequence: CAISEFGPGTNNEQFF.

This chain uses TRBV7-6 with TRBJ1-3; D is undetermined. The CDR3 extends over 15 amino acids. V lost 1 base to trimming and J lost 3 bases, with 10 bases between them. In germline, CDR1 is SGHVS, CDR2 FNYEAQ. CDR3 sequence reads: CASSLGSGVGNTIYF. CDR3 nucleotide sequence: TGTGCCAGCAGCTTAGGCTCCGGAGTTGGAAACACCATATATTTT.

Regarding this clone: This likely stems from a read error, as it lies one base from a far larger clone. Other DNA sequences from this sample encode an identical CDR3 as well. V and J are TRBV5-4 and TRBJ2-7; 7 bases line up with TRBD1. Germline CDR1 reads SGHNT; CDR2 reads YYREEE (reference sequence). The CDR3 covers 14 residues. CDR3 DNA sequence: TGCGCCAGCAGCATAGGACAGGTCTCCTACGAGCAGTACTTC. The encoded protein is CASSIGQVSYEQYF.

This chain links TRBV19 with TRBJ2-7; 9 bases align to TRBD1. The V segment lost 4 bases and the J segment 6 bases; nucleotides outside the gene matches: 10. Germline CDR1 reads LNHDA; CDR2 reads SQIVND (reference sequence). This CDR3 spans 15 amino acids. The CDR3 reads CASSTRQGGASEQYF. The CDR3 DNA reads TGTGCCAGTAGTACCCGACAGGGGGGCGCATCCGAGCAGTACTTC.

Remarks on this clone: With only one base between it and a far larger clone, this is likely a read error. The conserved phenylalanine or tryptophan normally closing the CDR3 is absent here, so this likely arose from a read error. V is TRBV28 and J is TRBJ1-4; D is unresolved. Trimming cost V 4 bases and J 2 bases, with 23 bases left between them. The germline V gene has CDR1 MDHEN and CDR2 SYDVKM. The CDR3 extends over 19 amino acids. The CDR3 protein is CASSSEEFMTWSTNEKLFL. CDR3 sequence (DNA): TGTGCCAGCAGTTCCGAGGAATTTATGACATGGAGCACTAATGAAAAACTGTTTCTT.

In this sample, this clone turned up a few times. The chain carries TRBV18 and TRBJ2-5; 7 bases align to TRBD1. The V gene's germline CDR1 is KGHSH and CDR2 LQKENI. CDR3 length: 14 amino acids. Trimming cost V 3 bases and J 5 bases; bases outside gene matches: 6. CDR3 nucleotides: TGTGCCAGCTCACCCAGACAGGGCGCGGAGACCCAGTACTTC. Amino acids: CASSPRQGAETQYF.

This clone was seen a handful of times. CDR3 DNA: TGTGCCAGCAGCTTGGGTCTTGAGAACACTGAAGCTTTCTTT. Translating gives CASSLGLENTEAFF. This chain joins TRBV5-6 and TRBJ1-1, with D uncertain. The V end lost 0 bases, the J end lost 1 base, and 7 bases lay between the germline ends. Germline CDR1 reads SGHDT; CDR2 reads YYEEEE. This CDR3 spans 14 amino acids.

This clone was seen a handful of times. A far larger clone lies a single base away; this is likely a read error. The chain links TRBV30 to TRBJ2-5; D is unclear. This CDR3 contains 13 residues. From germline, CDR1 is GTSNPN and CDR2 SVGIG (reference sequence). The CDR3 DNA is TGTGCCCGGAGTCACAGCAGTCGGGAGACCCAGTACTTC. Protein: CARSHSSRETQYF.

A note on this clone: At one end the junction does not follow the germline gene, possibly because of a read error. The chain recombines TRBV4-2 with TRBJ1-2; no clear D gene. The CDR3 is 15 residues long. Germline V gene sequence: CDR1 LGHNA, CDR2 YNFKEQ. The DNA of the CDR3 is TGTGCCAGCAGCTACTCCAATACGGGTAACGATGGCTACACCTTC. It encodes CASSYSNTGNDGYTF.

The chain links TRBV30 to TRBJ2-6, with a possible D match to TRBD2 (6 bases). The CDR3 is made up of 16 amino acids. The V end lost 2 bases, the J end lost 2 bases, and 13 bases lay between the germline ends. In germline, CDR1 is GTSNPN, CDR2 SVGIG (reference sequence). The CDR3 region has the DNA TGTGCCTGGAGTCGGAGGGTACCGACTGGGGCCAACGTCCTGACTTTC. It specifies CAWSRRVPTGANVLTF. The full variable domain, in which reference TRBV30 and TRBJ2-6 provide the parts outside the CDR3, is SQTIHQWPATLVQPVGSPLSLECTVEGTSNPNLYWYRQAAGRGLQLLFYSVGIGQISSEVPQNLSASRPQDRQFILSSKKLLLSDSGFYLCAWSRRVPTGANVLTFGAGSRLTVL.

The CDR3 region is CASSRGQAHYNEQFF. The CDR3 nucleotides read TGTGCCAGCAGCCGCGGACAGGCTCACTACAATGAGCAGTTCTTC. This chain connects TRBV11-2 to TRBJ2-1; 7 nucleotides align to TRBD1. The CDR3 has 15 residues. CDR1 and CDR2 (germline): SGHAT, FQNNGV. V shed 5 bases, J shed 3 bases, and the junction held 7 bases outside the gene matches. The whole variable domain, filled in from reference TRBV11-2 and TRBJ2-1, reads EAGVAQSPRYKIIEKRQSVAFWCNPISGHATLYWYQQILGQGPKLLIQFQNNGVVDDSQLPKDRFSAERLKGVDSTLKIQPAKLEDSAVYLCASSRGQAHYNEQFFGPGTRLTVL.

This chain joins TRBV7-2 and TRBJ2-1; D might be TRBD1 (6 bases). Trimming took off 1 base at V and 6 bases at J, with 10 bases between the two ends. The germline V gene encodes CDR1 SGHTA and CDR2 FQGNSA. The CDR3 sequence is 14 residues long. CDR3 protein: CASSLGTGSNEQFF. CDR3 nucleotide sequence: TGTGCCAGCAGCTTAGGTACAGGGTCCAATGAGCAGTTCTTC.

This clone was picked up a small number of times. The chain has TRBV6-1 and TRBJ2-3, with TRBD1 matching 10 bases. V shed 1 base, J shed 5 bases, and the junction held 6 bases outside the gene matches. The CDR3 has 16 residues. CDR1 is MNHNS and CDR2 is SASEGT in the germline V gene. DNA of the CDR3: TGTGCCAGCAGTGAAGTGATCGGACAGGGGGAAGATACGCAGTATTTT. This sequence encodes CASSEVIGQGEDTQYF.

The genes are TRBV13 and TRBJ2-3; D remains unclear. V lost 4 bases and J lost 1, with 15 bases in between. This CDR3 is 16 amino acids long. The germline V gene encodes CDR1 PRHDT and CDR2 FYEKMQ (reference sequence). CDR3: CASSSGWPLGTDTQYF. CDR3 sequence (DNA): TGTGCCAGCAGCTCAGGCTGGCCATTGGGCACAGATACGCAGTATTTT.

V and J are TRBV5-1 and TRBJ1-3; weak D call: TRBD1 (5 bases). Germline values: CDR1 SGHRS, CDR2 YFSETQ. The CDR3 spans 16 residues. V was clipped by 4 bases and J by 0 bases, with 14 bases between them. The CDR3 nucleotides are TGCGCCAGCAGCCCCCCAATAGACAGCTCTGGAAACACCATATATTTT. As protein: CASSPPIDSSGNTIYF.

The gene calls are TRBV5-1 and TRBJ2-2; TRBD1 agrees at 7 bases. The J segment lost 0 bases and the V segment lost 9 bases, leaving 8 bases of the junction unmatched. The CDR3 runs to 15 residues. Germline V CDR1 and CDR2: SGHRS, YFSETQ. CDR3 in DNA: TGCGCCACAGAATCGGGACAGTCGAACACCGGGGAGCTGTTTTTT. Its protein product is CATESGQSNTGELFF.

This sequence joins TRBV6-6 and TRBJ2-7, with 10 positions matching TRBD2. This CDR3 spans 16 amino acids. V lost 6 bases and J lost 11; bases outside the gene matches: 19. Germline V lookup: CDR1 MNHNY, CDR2 SVGAGI (reference sequence). CDR3 nucleotides: TGTGCCAGCAGCCACTACTTAGCGGGAGGATCCCTTCGGGAGTACTTC. This encodes CASSHYLAGGSLREYF.

Points on this clone: Other nucleotide sequences from this sample produce the same CDR3. V and J are TRBV30 and TRBJ2-1; 7 nucleotides align to TRBD1. CDR1 and CDR2 (germline): GTSNPN, SVGIG (reference sequence). The CDR3 runs 13 residues. J gave up 14 bases and V 0 bases, and 10 bases lay outside the gene matches. CDR3 bases: TGTGCCTGGAGTGTAAGGGCAGGGGGTATGGAGTTCTTC. Protein product: CAWSVRAGGMEFF. Complete variable domain (other parts from reference TRBV30 and TRBJ2-1): SQTIHQWPATLVQPVGSPLSLECTVEGTSNPNLYWYRQAAGRGLQLLFYSVGIGQISSEVPQNLSASRPQDRQFILSSKKLLLSDSGFYLCAWSVRAGGMEFFGPGTRLTVL.

This clone was seen only a few times. The V gene is TRBV28, the J gene TRBJ1-5; D might be TRBD1 (5 bases). CDR3 length: 12 residues. Germline-derived CDR1 and CDR2 are MDHEN and SYDVKM. Trimming removed 7 bases from V and 11 bases from J, with 15 bases in between. The CDR3 coding sequence is TGTGCCAGCAACCACGACAGTTTCACCCAGCATTTT. As protein: CASNHDSFTQHF.

CDR3 sequence (DNA): TGTGCCAGTAGTATAAGACCCGGGGGCTACAATGAGCAGTTCTTC. This encodes CASSIRPGGYNEQFF. The chain has TRBV19 and TRBJ2-1; possible D gene TRBD2, 6 bases. Per the germline V gene, CDR1 is LNHDA and CDR2 is SQIVND (reference sequence). This CDR3 has 15 amino acids. The germline V and J ends were trimmed by 2 bases and 3 bases, with 11 bases remaining between them.